The clone carrying this T cell receptor beta chain was seen a handful of times. No antigen is known for it. This specimen belongs to a study of CD8 T cells in ankylosing spondylitis. General study findings and limits: Within ankylosing spondylitis blood, a TCR beta motif made up of eight or nine highly homologous variants appeared to be characteristic. Researchers report that disease-linked clones proved CD8+ and relatively rare in peripheral blood.

CDR1 is SQVTM and CDR2 is ANQGSEA in the germline V gene. J was trimmed by 3 bases and V by 0 bases; bases with no gene match: 6. This CDR3 is built from 15 residues. MiXCR was run by TCRdb on the 5' RACE reads, yielding one entry per CDR3 protein. Of roughly 440,000 distinct CDR3 sequences in the sample, roughly 18% were seen once. This chain uses TRBV29-1 with TRBJ2-7; 9 nucleotides align to TRBD2. What was sequenced was blood, either unsorted or a sorted T cell fraction (not recorded which). The clonotype originates from a male donor with ankylosing spondylitis. The CDR3: CSVEDPTSGHYEQYF. DNA for the CDR3: TGCAGCGTTGAAGATCCGACTAGCGGACACTACGAGCAGTACTTC.